The rows below give T cell receptor beta chains drawn from one sample of a study of cytomegalovirus exposure and HLA in healthy donors. Method: immunoSEQ multiplex PCR; TCRdb's copy keeps in-frame clones and lacks some. This sample's table has roughly 100,000 clones. Source material: PBMCs. The receptors stem from a man in his forties or fifties in good health and CMV-seronegative. Both conserved end residues are part of each CDR3. The D gene is left open where the match is weak.

D,J,V,DNA,CDR3
TRBD2,TRBJ2-7,TRBV7-2,TGTGCCAGCAGTCCGTGGACTAGCGGGTACGAGCAGTACTTC,CASSPWTSGYEQYF
TRBD1,TRBJ2-7,TRBV9,TGTGCCAGCAGCAGGGGACAGGGGGCAGAGGAGCAGTACTTC,CASSRGQGAEEQYF
NA,TRBJ2-3,TRBV19,TGTGCCAGTAGTACAGGGGTGCCAGATACGCAGTATTTT,CASSTGVPDTQYF
NA,TRBJ1-2,TRBV18,TGTGCCAGCTCACCACCGACACCTAACTATGGCTACACCTTC,CASSPPTPNYGYTF
NA,TRBJ1-6,TRBV5-1,TGCGCCAGCAGCTTTAATAGTGAATCACCCCTCCACTTT,CASSFNSESPLHF
TRBD1,TRBJ1-2,TRBV27,TGTGCCAGCAGTTTTCGACAGGGCATTGGCTATGGCTACACCTTC,CASSFRQGIGYGYTF
TRBD2,TRBJ2-2,TRBV11-3,TGTGCCAGCAGCCGGACTAGGGGAGGCGGGGAGCTGTTTTTT,CASSRTRGGGELFF
NA,TRBJ2-7,TRBV19,TGTGCCAGTAGCCCCCCGGCAGGGCACCGCTCCTACGAGCAGTACTTC,CASSPPAGHRSYEQYF
NA,TRBJ2-1,TRBV5-5,TGTGCCAGCAGCTTGAACAGGGCCAATGAGCAGTTCTTC,CASSLNRANEQFF
NA,TRBJ1-4,TRBV14,TGTGCCAGCAGCCACAACTGGGGCGGTGAAAAACTGTTTTTT,CASSHNWGGEKLFF
TRBD1,TRBJ1-3,TRBV4-1,TGCGCCAGCAGCCAAGGCCCAACAGGGGTAGGAAACACCATATATTTT,CASSQGPTGVGNTIYF
TRBD2,TRBJ2-7,TRBV7-8,TGTGCCAGCAGCCCCCCGGGACTAGCGGGGGTCGGGCAGTACTTC,CASSPPGLAGVGQYF
NA,TRBJ1-2,TRBV30,TGTGCCTGGAGCCCACCGGTTATTAGCTACACCTTC,CAWSPPVISYTF
NA,TRBJ1-4,TRBV5-4,TGTGCCAGCAGCTTGAGAACCGGGGTAGTTAATGAAAAACTGTTTTTT,CASSLRTGVVNEKLFF
NA,TRBJ1-2,TRBV14,TGTGCCAGCAGCCCCGCTAACTATGGCTACACCTTC,CASSPANYGYTF
TRBD1,TRBJ1-5,TRBV7-2,TGTGCCAGCAGCTTAGAGGGACAGGGTACAATCAGCCCCCAGCATTTT,CASSLEGQGTISPQHF
NA,TRBJ1-1,TRBV5-1,TGCGCCAGCAGCTTGGGTGGGGAGGAGGGCACTGAAGCTTTCTTT,CASSLGGEEGTEAFF
TRBD1,TRBJ1-2,TRBV7-2,TGTGCCAGCAGCTTAGTAGGGGGCCAGGTTGGCTGGGGCTATGGCTACACCTTC,CASSLVGGQVGWGYGYTF
NA,TRBJ1-1,TRBV7-2,TGTGCCAGCAGCCGCAGGAGGGGGGGAACTGAAGCTTTCTTT,CASSRRRGGTEAFF
NA,TRBJ1-3,TRBV30,TGTGCCTGGAGTGTAGCCACCACTGGAAACACCATATATTTT,CAWSVATTGNTIYF